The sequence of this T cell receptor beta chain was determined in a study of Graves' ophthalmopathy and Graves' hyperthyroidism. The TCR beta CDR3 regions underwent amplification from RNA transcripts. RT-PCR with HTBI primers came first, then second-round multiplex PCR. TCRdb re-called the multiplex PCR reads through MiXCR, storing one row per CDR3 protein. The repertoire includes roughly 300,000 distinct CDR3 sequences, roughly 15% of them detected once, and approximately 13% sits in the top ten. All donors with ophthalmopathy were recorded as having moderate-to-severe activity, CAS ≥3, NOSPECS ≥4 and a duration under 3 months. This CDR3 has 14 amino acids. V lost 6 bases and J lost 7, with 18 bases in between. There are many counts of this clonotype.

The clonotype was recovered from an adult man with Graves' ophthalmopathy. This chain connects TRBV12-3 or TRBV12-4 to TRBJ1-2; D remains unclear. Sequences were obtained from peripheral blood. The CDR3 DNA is TGTGCCAGCAGCTTGTCCTCGGGCCCAGGTGGCTACACCTTC. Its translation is CASSLSSGPGGYTF.